These T cell receptor beta chains were read from a single sample in a study of post-analysis software for immune sequencing data. MiXCR, run by TCRdb on the PCR reads, gives a single entry per CDR3 protein. The repertoire holds hundreds of thousands of distinct CDR3 sequences, with roughly 50% as singletons. Sample: blood. The receptors stem from a girl under 18 with multiple sclerosis. CDR3s include the opening cysteine and the closing phenylalanine or tryptophan. D genes are given only for firm matches. Some rows mark clone size as missing; the rest say once, few, many or name a class of expanded clone.

>TRBV11-1|TRBJ1-2|NA|NA
TGTGCCAGCAGCCCCGGGCCTTCAAGGAACTATGGCCACACCTTC
CASSPGPSRNYGHTF
>TRBV5-1|TRBJ2-7|NA|NA
TGCGCCAGCAAGGGTGAGCAGTACTTC
CASKGEQYF
>TRBV20-1|TRBJ2-3|NA|TRBD2
TGCAGTGCTAGAGATAGACTAGCGGGAGGTCGAGGGACAGATACGCAGTATTTT
CSARDRLAGGRGTDTQYF
>TRBV29-1|TRBJ1-1|many|NA
TGCAGCGGAGACAGTAACCTGAACACTGAAGCTTTCTTT
CSGDSNLNTEAFF
>TRBV7-9|TRBJ2-5|few|NA
TGTGCCAGCAGCCCGACCGGGCCGGGCGAGACCCAGTACTTC
CASSPTGPGETQYF
>TRBV3-1|TRBJ2-1|NA|NA
TGTGCCAGCAGCAGTGGCGAAACATACTACAATGAGCAGTTCTTC
CASSSGETYYNEQFF
>TRBV6-1|TRBJ2-1|NA|TRBD2
TGTGCCACCAGGGAAGATTGGCTAGCGGGGGACACTTACGTAGACGAGCAGTTCTTC
CATREDWLAGDTYVDEQFF
>TRBV29-1|TRBJ2-7|few|NA
TGCAGCGTTGAGGGGGACCACTACGAGCAGTACTTC
CSVEGDHYEQYF
>TRBV27|TRBJ2-2|NA|TRBD2
TGTGCCAGCAGTCTGGGGACTAGCGGGAGAACGAGCACCGGGGAGCTGTTTTTT
CASSLGTSGRTSTGELFF
>TRBV11-2|TRBJ2-6|once|NA
TGTGCCAGCAGCAGGGTGGGGCGGGACACCTTCTCTGGGGCCAACGTCCTGACTTTC
CASSRVGRDTFSGANVLTF
>TRBV25-1|TRBJ2-3|few|NA
TGTGCCAGCAACGGAGGGATTCCCACAGATACGCAGTATTTT
CASNGGIPTDTQYF
>TRBV7-9|TRBJ2-1|few|TRBD2
TGTGCCAGCAGCTTAGAAACTAGCGGGAGCAATGAGCAGTTCTTC
CASSLETSGSNEQFF
>TRBV5-1|TRBJ1-5|few|TRBD1
TGCGCCAGCAGCTTGGGACAGGGTGGCCAGCCCCAGCATTTT
CASSLGQGGQPQHF
>TRBV4-1|TRBJ2-7|few|NA
TGCGCCAGCAGCCAAGATCCCGGGGGCTACGAGCAGTACTTC
CASSQDPGGYEQYF
>TRBV4-1|TRBJ2-7|NA|TRBD2
TGCGCTAGCAGCCTTCGGACTAGCGGGAGTACCTACGAGCAGTACTTC
CASSLRTSGSTYEQYF
>TRBV20-1|TRBJ2-5|NA|NA
TGCAGTGCTAGAGTCCCCTCAGCGCCCGGAGAGACCCAGTACTTC
CSARVPSAPGETQYF
>TRBV10-3|TRBJ2-1|NA|NA
TGTGCCATCAGCGGGGGGCTCTACAATGAGCAGTTCTTC
CAISGGLYNEQFF
>TRBV5-6|TRBJ1-2|few|NA
TGTGCCAGCAGCTTGTCAGGAGAACTTTATGGCTACACCTTC
CASSLSGELYGYTF
>TRBV20-1|TRBJ2-1|NA|TRBD2
TGCAGTGGGGCTAGCGGGGGGAGGGTTGAGCAGTTCTTC
CSGASGGRVEQFF
>TRBV6-4|TRBJ2-1|NA|NA
TGTGCCAGCAGGATGAACAATGAGCAGTTCTTC
CASRMNNEQFF
>TRBV20-1|TRBJ2-1|NA|TRBD2
TGCAGTGCTTCCAAGCGGGGCCCGAAATACAATGAGCAGTTCTTC
CSASKRGPKYNEQFF
>TRBV14|TRBJ1-5|NA|TRBD1
TGTGCCAGCAGCCTGGGGACAGGGGGCTTCGGCAATCAGCCCCAGCATTTT
CASSLGTGGFGNQPQHF
>TRBV7-9|TRBJ2-1|NA|TRBD2
TGTGCCAGCAGCTTAGTAGCGGGAGGGATCTATGAGCAGTTCTTC
CASSLVAGGIYEQFF
>TRBV3-1|TRBJ2-7|few|NA
TGTGCCAGCAGCTCACGCGGACTGGGCACCTACGAGCAGTACTTC
CASSSRGLGTYEQYF